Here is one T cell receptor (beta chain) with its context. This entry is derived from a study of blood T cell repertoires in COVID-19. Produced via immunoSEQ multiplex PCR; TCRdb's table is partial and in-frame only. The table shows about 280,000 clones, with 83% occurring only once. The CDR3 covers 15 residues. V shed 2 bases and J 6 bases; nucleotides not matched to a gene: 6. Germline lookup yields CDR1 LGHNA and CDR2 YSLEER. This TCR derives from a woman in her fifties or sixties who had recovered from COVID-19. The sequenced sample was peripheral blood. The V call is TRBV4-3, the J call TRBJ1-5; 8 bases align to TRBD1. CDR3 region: CASSQSTGVGQPQHF. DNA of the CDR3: TGCGCCAGCAGCCAATCGACAGGGGTTGGTCAGCCCCAGCATTTT.